This T cell receptor beta chain was observed in a study of T cells expressing NK-cell markers. Whole-study findings and limits: In roughly six donors, dominant NKG2C+ clonotypes were about 1.0-7.0% of CD8+ T cells.

The CDR3 consists of 14 residues. TCRdb reworked the 5' RACE reads into one entry per CDR3 protein, no DNA. In total, the table holds a few hundred thousand distinct CDR3 sequences. As concerns this clonotype: What it recognizes is unknown.

The chain employs TRBV12-3 or TRBV12-4 and TRBJ2-2; TCRdb gives TRBD1 as the D gene, but with no DNA this cannot be confirmed. The sequenced sample consisted of blood T cells: a sorted CD56 or NKG2C T cell subset, CD4+ or CD8+ T cells, or bulk PBMC T cells (not recorded which). The source is a young man in good health. CDR3 amino acids: CASSRATDTGELFF.